This passage covers 14 T cell receptor beta chains from one sample sequenced in a study of shared clonotypes between healthy human individuals. The data were produced by immunoSEQ multiplex PCR, yet TCRdb's version contains in-frame clones alone and is incomplete. Here the sample spans around 2.5 million clones, approximately 93% being singletons. The specimen was naive CD4+ T cells from PBMCs. Subset noted: CD45RA+ positively selected. The source is a man in his late teens or twenties in good health. Some clones in this sample may be carry-over from other donors' samples.

The chain is built from TRBV7-2 and TRBJ2-7; the D gene is possibly TRBD2 (5 bases). CDR3 length: 13 amino acids. V shed 7 bases and J shed 3 bases, with 13 bases lying between them. CDR1 is SGHTA, CDR2 FQGNSA, per germline. CDR3 coding DNA: TGTGCCAGCACCAAAGCGGTAAACTACGAGCAGTACTTC. Protein: CASTKAVNYEQYF. Based on the CDR3 plus reference TRBV7-2 and TRBJ2-7, the full variable domain is GAGVSQSPSNKVTEKGKDVELRCDPISGHTALYWYRQSLGQGLEFLIYFQGNSAPDKSGLPSDRFSAERTGGSVSTLTIQRTQQEDSAVYLCASTKAVNYEQYFGPGTRLTVT.

This chain connects TRBV6-6 to TRBJ2-7; 10 bases are a match to TRBD2. Germline V gene lookup returns CDR1 MNHNY and CDR2 SVGAGI (reference sequence). This CDR3 spans 14 amino acids. Trimming took 7 bases from V and 6 from J; bases not matched to a gene: 9. As DNA, the CDR3 is TGTGCCAGCACCCCGAGCAGCGGGAGGGCCGAGCAGTACTTC. It yields the protein CASTPSSGRAEQYF.

V usage is TRBV6-5 and J usage is TRBJ2-6; D not resolved. This CDR3 has 13 residues. Germline CDR1 is MNHEY and CDR2 is SVGAGI. Between the trimmed V and J ends, which lost 6 bases and 0 bases, there was a span of 3 bases. This CDR3 reads CASRDSGANVLTF. CDR3 sequence (DNA): TGTGCCAGCAGAGACTCTGGGGCCAACGTCCTGACTTTC.

The chain employs TRBV2 and TRBJ1-5, with a possible D match to TRBD1 (5 bases). This CDR3 is built from 15 residues. Germline V gene sequence: CDR1 SNHLY, CDR2 FYNNEI. Trimming removed 8 bases at V and 2 bases at J, with 16 bases between. CDR3 loop: CASGATGLGNQPQHF. DNA for the CDR3: TGTGCCAGCGGAGCTACAGGTCTCGGCAATCAGCCCCAGCATTTT.

The chain carries TRBV5-1 and TRBJ2-7; unclear D gene. V was clipped by 4 bases and J by 3 bases, with 11 bases between them. CDR3 length: 13 residues. The germline V gene encodes CDR1 SGHRS and CDR2 YFSETQ. The CDR3 spells CASSPTNRYEQYF. The CDR3 region has the DNA TGCGCCAGCAGCCCGACGAACCGCTACGAGCAGTACTTC.

A remark on this clone: Distinct nucleotide sequences in the sample also encode this CDR3. The chain combines TRBV7-9 with TRBJ1-4, with D unclear. Per germline, CDR1 SEHNR and CDR2 FQNEAQ (reference sequence). The CDR3 totals 14 residues. V lost 1 base and J 8 bases, leaving 11 bases between the germline ends. CDR3 protein: CASSLGVSGEKLFF. The CDR3 nucleotides read TGTGCCAGCAGCTTAGGAGTCAGTGGAGAAAAACTGTTTTTT.

The CDR3 region has the DNA TGCGCCAGCAGCCAAGAATCTAGCGGGAGGGCATATGAGCAGTTCTTC. Amino acid sequence: CASSQESSGRAYEQFF. The chain uses TRBV4-3 and TRBJ2-1, with TRBD2 identical over 12 bases. J gave up 8 bases and V 0 bases, and 5 bases lay outside the gene matches. Germline V gene data show CDR1 as LGHNA and CDR2 as YSLEER. This CDR3 has 16 amino acids.

V and J are TRBV28 and TRBJ2-7; TRBD2 matches 12 bases. V was clipped by 7 bases and J by 3 bases; unmatched bases: 1. The germline gives CDR1 MDHEN, CDR2 SYDVKM. There are 13 residues in the CDR3. CDR3 sequence reads: CASMTSGSYEQYF. The CDR3 DNA reads TGTGCCAGCATGACTAGCGGGAGCTACGAGCAGTACTTC.

The J gene is TRBJ1-5, the V gene TRBV28, with 7 bases identical to TRBD1. CDR3 length equals 15 residues. Trimming cost V 5 bases and J 3 bases; bases outside gene matches: 7. Germline CDR1 is MDHEN and CDR2 is SYDVKM. The CDR3 spells CASSRGTALNQPQHF. DNA of the CDR3: TGTGCCAGCAGTCGTGGGACAGCGCTCAATCAGCCCCAGCATTTT.

V usage is TRBV7-9 and J usage is TRBJ2-1; 11 bases fit TRBD2. The germline gives CDR1 SEHNR, CDR2 FQNEAQ (reference sequence). The CDR3 loop spans 15 amino acids. V shed 3 bases, J shed 3 bases, and the junction held 1 base outside the gene matches. The CDR3 region is CASSFGTSGYNEQFF. In DNA form, the CDR3 reads TGTGCCAGCAGCTTTGGGACTAGCGGCTACAATGAGCAGTTCTTC.

Comment on this clone: The junction departs from germline at one end; a sequencing error may be responsible. V and J are TRBV7-9 and TRBJ1-1; D not certain. This CDR3 spans 13 amino acids. Germline CDR1 is SEHNR and CDR2 is FQNEAQ (reference sequence). The CDR3 protein is CASSFFPNSEAFF. In DNA form, the CDR3 reads TGTGCCAGCAGCTTCTTCCCGAACTCTGAAGCTTTCTTT.

The genes are TRBV6-1 and TRBJ2-7; 8 bases are a match to TRBD2. The CDR3 is 14 amino acids. J lost 2 bases, V lost 7 bases, and 7 bases had no gene match. Per the germline V gene, CDR1 is MNHNS and CDR2 is SASEGT. This CDR3 is CASTPGLEPYEQYF. CDR3 nucleotide sequence: TGTGCCAGCACACCGGGACTAGAACCCTACGAGCAGTACTTC.

Worth noting for this clone: Within the sample, other DNA sequences also encode this same CDR3. The chain couples TRBV18 to TRBJ2-3, with D possibly matching TRBD2 (5 bases). The CDR3 contains 15 residues. Trimming took 2 bases from V and 2 from J, leaving 11 bases between them. Per the germline V gene, CDR1 is KGHSH and CDR2 is LQKENI. This CDR3 reads CASSPLGGPTDTQYF. DNA for the CDR3: TGTGCCAGCTCACCATTGGGCGGGCCCACAGATACGCAGTATTTT. The full variable domain, completed using reference TRBV18 and TRBJ2-3, is NAGVMQNPRHLVRRRGQEARLRCSPMKGHSHVYWYRQLPEEGLKFMVYLQKENIIDESGMPKERFSAEFPKEGPSILRIQQVVRGDSAAYFCASSPLGGPTDTQYFGPGTRLTVL.

The chain employs TRBV28 and TRBJ1-2; 9 bases agree with TRBD1. This CDR3 is 14 amino acids long. Germline V gives CDR1 MDHEN, CDR2 SYDVKM. The V and J ends lost 6 bases and 7 bases, in that order; junction bases with no gene match: 9. CDR3 amino acids: CASRTRTGAGGYTF. CDR3 sequence (DNA): TGTGCCAGCAGGACACGGACAGGGGCGGGTGGCTACACCTTC.